This T cell receptor (beta chain) derives from a study of blood T cell repertoires in COVID-19. Study-level background: Samples of COVID-19 (acute and convalescent) were obtained from the United States, Italy and Spain.

V gave up 1 base and J gave up 8 bases, with 11 bases separating them. Per germline, CDR1 MNHEY and CDR2 SVGAGI. There are 13 residues in the CDR3. Some clones are missing from TCRdb's copy, which holds only in-frame ones; the method was immunoSEQ multiplex PCR. The data contain hundreds of thousands of clones, approximately 78% of them singletons. Specimen: peripheral blood. The TCR comes from a woman of 80 years or more with acute or convalescent COVID-19. The rearrangement joins TRBV6-5 to TRBJ1-2; D is undetermined. CDR3 nucleotides: TGTGCCAGCAGTTACTTGAGGACGGGGGGCTACACCTTC. Amino acids: CASSYLRTGGYTF.